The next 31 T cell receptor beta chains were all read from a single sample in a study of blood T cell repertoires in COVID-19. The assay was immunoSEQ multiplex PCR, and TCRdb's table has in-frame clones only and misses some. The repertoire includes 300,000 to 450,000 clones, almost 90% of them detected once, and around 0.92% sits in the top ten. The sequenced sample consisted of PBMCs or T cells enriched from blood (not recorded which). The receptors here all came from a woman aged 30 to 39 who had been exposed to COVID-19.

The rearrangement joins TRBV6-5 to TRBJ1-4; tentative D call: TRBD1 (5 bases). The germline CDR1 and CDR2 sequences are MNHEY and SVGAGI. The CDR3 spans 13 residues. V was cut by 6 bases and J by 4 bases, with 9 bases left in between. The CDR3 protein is CASRWGGNEKLFF. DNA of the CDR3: TGTGCCAGCAGATGGGGCGGTAATGAAAAACTGTTTTTT.

CDR3 in amino acids: CASSWMGLAGGPNTGELFF. CDR3 nucleotides: TGCGCCAGCAGCTGGATGGGACTAGCGGGAGGCCCGAACACCGGGGAGCTGTTTTTT. The chain has TRBV5-1 and TRBJ2-2; TRBD2 matches 15 bases. The V gene end was trimmed by 3 bases and the J gene end by 0 bases; junction bases not matched to a gene: 6. The CDR3 runs 19 residues. Per germline, CDR1 SGHRS and CDR2 YFSETQ.

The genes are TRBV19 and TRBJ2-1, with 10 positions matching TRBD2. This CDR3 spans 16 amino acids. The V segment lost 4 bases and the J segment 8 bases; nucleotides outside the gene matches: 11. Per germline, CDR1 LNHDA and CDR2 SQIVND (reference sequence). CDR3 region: CASSSPGLALRDEQFF. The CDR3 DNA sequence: TGTGCCAGTAGTAGCCCGGGACTAGCGCTAAGGGATGAGCAGTTCTTC.

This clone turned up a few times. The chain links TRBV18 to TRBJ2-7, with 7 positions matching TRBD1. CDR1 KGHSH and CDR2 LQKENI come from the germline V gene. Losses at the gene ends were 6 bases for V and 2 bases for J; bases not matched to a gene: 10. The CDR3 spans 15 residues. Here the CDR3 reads CASSLPGTAAYEQYF. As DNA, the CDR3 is TGTGCCAGCTCGCTTCCCGGGACAGCAGCCTACGAGCAGTACTTC.

The CDR3 DNA reads TGCGCCAGCAGCTTGGGTGTGGGAGTGGCTTACAATGAGCAGTTCTTC. It yields the protein CASSLGVGVAYNEQFF. The chain uses TRBV5-1 and TRBJ2-1, with TRBD2 as a possible D gene (5 bases). CDR1 is SGHRS and CDR2 is YFSETQ in the germline V gene. The CDR3 contains 16 residues. V lost 0 bases, J lost 4 bases, and 14 bases lay in between.

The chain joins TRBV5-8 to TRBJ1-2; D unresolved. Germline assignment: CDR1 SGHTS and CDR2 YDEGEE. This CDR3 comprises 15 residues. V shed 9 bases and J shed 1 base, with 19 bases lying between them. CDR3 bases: TGTGCCACCGCCTTAGCGGGAGACCTTAACTATGGCTACACCTTC. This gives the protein CATALAGDLNYGYTF.

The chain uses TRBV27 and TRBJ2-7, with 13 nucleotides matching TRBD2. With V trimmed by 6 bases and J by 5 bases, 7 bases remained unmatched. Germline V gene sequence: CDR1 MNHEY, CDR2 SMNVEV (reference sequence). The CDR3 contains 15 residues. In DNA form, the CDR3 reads TGTGCCAGCAGGGCCGGGACTAGCGGGATCCACGAGCAGTACTTC. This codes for CASRAGTSGIHEQYF.

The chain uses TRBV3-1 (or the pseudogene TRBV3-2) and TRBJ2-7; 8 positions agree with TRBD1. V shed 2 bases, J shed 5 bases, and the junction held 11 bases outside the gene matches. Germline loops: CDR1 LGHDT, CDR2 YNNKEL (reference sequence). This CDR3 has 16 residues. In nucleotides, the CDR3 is TGTGCCAGCAGCCAAAAGCGAGGGACAGGTATACACGAGCAGTACTTC. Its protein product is CASSQKRGTGIHEQYF.

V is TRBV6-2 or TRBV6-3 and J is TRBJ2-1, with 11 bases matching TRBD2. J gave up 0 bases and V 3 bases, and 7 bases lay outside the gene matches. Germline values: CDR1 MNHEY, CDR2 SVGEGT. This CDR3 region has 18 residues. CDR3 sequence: CASSYPSGRLSSYNEQFF. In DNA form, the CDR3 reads TGTGCCAGCAGTTATCCTAGCGGGAGGCTAAGCTCCTACAATGAGCAGTTCTTC.

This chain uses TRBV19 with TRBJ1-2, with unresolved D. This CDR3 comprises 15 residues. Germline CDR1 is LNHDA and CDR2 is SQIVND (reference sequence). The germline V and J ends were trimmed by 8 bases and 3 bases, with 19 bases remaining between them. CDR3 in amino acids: CASRSTATYHYGYTF. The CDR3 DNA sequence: TGTGCCAGTCGTTCTACAGCCACTTATCACTATGGCTACACCTTC. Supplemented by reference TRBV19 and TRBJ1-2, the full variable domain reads DGGITQSPKYLFRKEGQNVTLSCEQNLNHDAMYWYRQDPGQGLRLIYYSQIVNDFQKGDIAEGYSVSREKKESFPLTVTSAQKNPTAFYLCASRSTATYHYGYTFGSGTRLTVV.

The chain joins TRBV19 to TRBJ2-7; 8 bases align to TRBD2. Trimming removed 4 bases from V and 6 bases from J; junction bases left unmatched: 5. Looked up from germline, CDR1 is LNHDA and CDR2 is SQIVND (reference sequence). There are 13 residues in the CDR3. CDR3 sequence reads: CASSNGLASEQYF. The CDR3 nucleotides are TGTGCCAGTAGTAACGGACTAGCAAGCGAGCAGTACTTC.

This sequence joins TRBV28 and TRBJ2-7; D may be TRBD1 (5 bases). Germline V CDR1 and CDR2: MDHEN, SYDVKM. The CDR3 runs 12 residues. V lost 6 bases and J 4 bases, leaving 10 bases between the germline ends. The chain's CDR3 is CASRQDTYEQYF. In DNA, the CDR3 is TGTGCCAGCAGACAGGACACATACGAGCAGTACTTC.

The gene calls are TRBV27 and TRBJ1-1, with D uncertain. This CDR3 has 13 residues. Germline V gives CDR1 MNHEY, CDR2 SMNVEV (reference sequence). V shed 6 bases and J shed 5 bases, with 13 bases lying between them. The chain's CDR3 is CASRLHPGTEAFF. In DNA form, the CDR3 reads TGTGCCAGCAGGCTCCACCCGGGGACTGAAGCTTTCTTT.

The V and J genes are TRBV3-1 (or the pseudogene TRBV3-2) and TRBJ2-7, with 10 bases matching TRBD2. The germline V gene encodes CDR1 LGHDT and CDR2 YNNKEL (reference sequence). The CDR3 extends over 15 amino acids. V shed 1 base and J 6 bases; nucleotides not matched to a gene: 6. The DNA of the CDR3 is TGTGCCAGCAGCCAAGGAAAAGCGGGAGGGCGCGAGCAGTACTTC. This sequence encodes CASSQGKAGGREQYF.

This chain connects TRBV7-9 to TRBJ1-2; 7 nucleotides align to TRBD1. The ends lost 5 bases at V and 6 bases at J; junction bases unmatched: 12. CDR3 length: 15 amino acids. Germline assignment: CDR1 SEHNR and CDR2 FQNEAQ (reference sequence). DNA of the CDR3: TGTGCCAGCAGCCTTACCTCCGGACAGGCCGATGGCTACACCTTC. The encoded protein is CASSLTSGQADGYTF.

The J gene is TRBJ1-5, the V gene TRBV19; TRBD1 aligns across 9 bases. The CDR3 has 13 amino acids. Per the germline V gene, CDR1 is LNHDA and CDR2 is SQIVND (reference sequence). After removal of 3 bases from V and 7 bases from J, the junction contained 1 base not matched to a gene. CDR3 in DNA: TGTGCCAGTAGTATGGGACAGGGACAGCCCCAGCATTTT. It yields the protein CASSMGQGQPQHF.

This CDR3 is CASSLLGQGADTQYF. In DNA, the CDR3 is TGTGCCAGCAGTTTATTAGGACAGGGGGCAGATACGCAGTATTTT. V usage is TRBV27 and J usage is TRBJ2-3, with TRBD1 matching over 10 bases. J gave up 4 bases and V 1 base, and 2 bases lay outside the gene matches. The CDR3 runs to 15 residues. The V gene's germline CDR1 is MNHEY and CDR2 SMNVEV (reference sequence).

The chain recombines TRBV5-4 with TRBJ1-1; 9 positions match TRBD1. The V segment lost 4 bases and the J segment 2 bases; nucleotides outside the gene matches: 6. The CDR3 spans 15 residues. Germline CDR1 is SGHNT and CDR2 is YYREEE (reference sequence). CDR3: CASSPWTGVNTEAFF. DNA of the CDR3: TGTGCCAGCAGCCCGTGGACAGGGGTAAACACTGAAGCTTTCTTT.

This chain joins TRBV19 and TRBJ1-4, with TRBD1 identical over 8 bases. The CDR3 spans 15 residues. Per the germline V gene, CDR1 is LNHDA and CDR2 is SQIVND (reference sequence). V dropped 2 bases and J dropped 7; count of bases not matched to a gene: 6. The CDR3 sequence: CASSISPGGIEKLFF. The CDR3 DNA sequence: TGTGCCAGTAGTATATCTCCAGGGGGCATTGAAAAACTGTTTTTT.

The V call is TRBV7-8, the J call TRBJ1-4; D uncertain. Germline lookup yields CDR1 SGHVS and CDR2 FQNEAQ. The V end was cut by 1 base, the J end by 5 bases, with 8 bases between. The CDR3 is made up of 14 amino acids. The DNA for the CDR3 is TGTGCCAGCAGCTTAGACAGAGCCAATGAAAAACTGTTTTTT. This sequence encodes CASSLDRANEKLFF.

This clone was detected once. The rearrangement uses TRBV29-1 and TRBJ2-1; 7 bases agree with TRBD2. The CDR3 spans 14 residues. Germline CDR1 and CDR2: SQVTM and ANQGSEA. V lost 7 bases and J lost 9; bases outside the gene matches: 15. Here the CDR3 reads CSGGGAGAFGEQFF. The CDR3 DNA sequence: TGCAGCGGGGGTGGGGCGGGAGCTTTTGGTGAGCAGTTCTTC.

CDR3 loop: CASSWGGTGAFF. The CDR3 DNA reads TGTGCCAGCAGCTGGGGCGGGACAGGGGCGTTCTTC. V and J are TRBV5-8 and TRBJ2-1; TRBD1 aligns across 10 bases. V shed 3 bases and J 15 bases; nucleotides not matched to a gene: 6. This CDR3 spans 12 amino acids. CDR1 is SGHTS and CDR2 is YDEGEE in the germline V gene.

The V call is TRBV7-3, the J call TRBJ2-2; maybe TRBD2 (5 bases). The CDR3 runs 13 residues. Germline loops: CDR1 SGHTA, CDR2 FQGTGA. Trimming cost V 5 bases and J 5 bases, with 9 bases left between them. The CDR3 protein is CASSPTRTGELFF. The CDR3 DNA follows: TGTGCCAGCAGCCCAACTAGGACCGGGGAGCTGTTTTTT.

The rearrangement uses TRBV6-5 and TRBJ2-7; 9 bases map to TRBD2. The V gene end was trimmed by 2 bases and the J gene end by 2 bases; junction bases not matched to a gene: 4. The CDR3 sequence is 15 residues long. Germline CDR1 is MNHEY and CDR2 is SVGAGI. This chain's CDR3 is CASSYRGLAAYEQYF. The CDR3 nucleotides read TGTGCCAGCAGTTACAGGGGACTAGCCGCCTACGAGCAGTACTTC.

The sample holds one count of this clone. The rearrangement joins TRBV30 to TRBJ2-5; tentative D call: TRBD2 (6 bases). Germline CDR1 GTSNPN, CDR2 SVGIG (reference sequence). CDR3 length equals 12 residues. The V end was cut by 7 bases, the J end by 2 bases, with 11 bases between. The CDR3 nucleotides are TGTGCCTTTAAGGACTATCAAGAGACCCAGTACTTC. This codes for CAFKDYQETQYF.

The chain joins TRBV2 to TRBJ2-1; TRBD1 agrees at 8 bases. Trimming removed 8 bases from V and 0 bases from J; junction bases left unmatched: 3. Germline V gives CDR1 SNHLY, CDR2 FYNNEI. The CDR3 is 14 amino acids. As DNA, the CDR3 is TGTGCCAGCCGACAGGGGTACTCCTACAATGAGCAGTTCTTC. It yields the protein CASRQGYSYNEQFF.

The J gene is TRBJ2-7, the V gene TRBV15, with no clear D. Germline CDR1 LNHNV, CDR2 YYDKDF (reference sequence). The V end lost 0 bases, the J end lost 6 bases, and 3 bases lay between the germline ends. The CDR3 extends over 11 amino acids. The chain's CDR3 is CATSREAEQYF. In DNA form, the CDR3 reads TGTGCCACCAGCAGAGAAGCCGAGCAGTACTTC.

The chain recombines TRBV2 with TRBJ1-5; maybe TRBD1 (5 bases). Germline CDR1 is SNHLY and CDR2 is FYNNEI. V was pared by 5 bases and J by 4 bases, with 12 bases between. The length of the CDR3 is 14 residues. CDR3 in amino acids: CASSSRQGNQPQHF. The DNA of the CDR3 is TGTGCCAGCAGTAGCCGGCAGGGAAATCAGCCCCAGCATTTT.

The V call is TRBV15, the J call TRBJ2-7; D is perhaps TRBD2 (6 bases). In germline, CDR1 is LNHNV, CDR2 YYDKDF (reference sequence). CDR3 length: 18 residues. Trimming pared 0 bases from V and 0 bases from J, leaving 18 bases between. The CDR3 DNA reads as TGTGCCACCAGCAGAGATCTCGACGATAGCGGTAGCTCCTACGAGCAGTACTTC. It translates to CATSRDLDDSGSSYEQYF.

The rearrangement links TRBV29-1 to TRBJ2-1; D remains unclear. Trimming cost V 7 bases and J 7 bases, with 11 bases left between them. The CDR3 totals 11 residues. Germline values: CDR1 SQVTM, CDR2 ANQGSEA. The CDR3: CSAAPGNEQFF. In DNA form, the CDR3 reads TGCAGCGCCGCGCCCGGTAATGAGCAGTTCTTC.

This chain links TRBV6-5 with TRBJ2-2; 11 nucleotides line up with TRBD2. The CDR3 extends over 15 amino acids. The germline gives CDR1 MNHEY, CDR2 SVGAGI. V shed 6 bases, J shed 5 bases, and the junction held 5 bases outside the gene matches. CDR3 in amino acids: CASRPTSGTTGELFF. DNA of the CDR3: TGTGCCAGCAGGCCGACTAGCGGGACTACCGGGGAGCTGTTTTTT.